Here is one T cell receptor (beta chain) with its context. Its antigen remains unknown. Using immunoSEQ multiplex PCR, the repertoire was profiled, and TCRdb retains in-frame clones only, with some absent. Counted here are approximately 110,000 clones, more than 65% occurring once; the ten biggest clones make up around 3%. The data originate from a study of radiotherapy plus CTLA-4 blockade in lung cancer. Losses at the gene ends were 3 bases for V and 4 bases for J; bases not matched to a gene: 7. Germline CDR1 LNHDA, CDR2 SQIVND (reference sequence). This CDR3 comprises 16 residues. The study's findings and limits: Radiotherapy was combined with ipilimumab, and tumor-derived TCR clones then expanded in blood. Reported findings show early blood T cell clone dynamics, with interferon-beta, best predicted response.

Those with chemo-refractory metastatic non-small-cell lung cancer were treated with focal radiation combined with CTLA-4 blockade using ipilimumab. V gene TRBV19 combines with J gene TRBJ2-3; 10 bases line up with TRBD2. The TCR was taken from a human donor with non-small cell lung cancer that progressed on radiotherapy plus ipilimumab. Some clones in this sample may be carry-over from other donors' samples. The source material was peripheral blood, sampled from a patient treated with radiotherapy plus ipilimumab. CDR3 coding DNA: TGTGCCAGTAGTATCCCAGCGGGGGGGCCACCAGATACGCAGTATTTT. Protein sequence: CASSIPAGGPPDTQYF.